This TCR beta chain was observed in a study of blood T cell repertoires in COVID-19. The CDR3 covers 15 residues. Between the trimmed V and J ends, which lost 4 bases and 7 bases, there was a span of 19 bases. The V gene's germline CDR1 is MDHEN and CDR2 SYDVKM. Clones were read by immunoSEQ multiplex PCR, and TCRdb kept only the in-frame ones, dropping some. Here the sample spans 150,000 or so clones, about 90% being singletons. Ages ranged from about 18 to 100 years, with residence in fewer than 25 US areas. Either two negative PCRs, clearance, or symptom resolution qualified Cohort 3 donors as recovered.

The rearrangement uses TRBV28 and TRBJ2-5; no firm D call. This sequence was found in a woman aged 45-65 years who had recovered from COVID-19. The sample taken for sequencing was PBMCs or T cells enriched from blood (not recorded which). The CDR3 DNA reads as TGTGCCAGCAGTTCCGCCTTAACTGTACCCTGGACCCAGTACTTC. Translation gives CASSSALTVPWTQYF.